Shown below are 12 T cell receptor beta chains from a single sample sequenced in a study of CD8+ T cells in alopecia areata. Sequencing relied on a cDNA template that was reverse transcribed from extracted RNA. Assay used: immunoSEQ multiplex PCR; TCRdb lists only in-frame clones, some missing. Here the sample spans some 150,000 clones, 40% to 60% being singletons. The sample consisted of CD8+ T cells sorted from blood, taken at week 0. The source is a human donor with alopecia areata.

This clone was seen a single time. V is TRBV2 and J is TRBJ1-5; the match to TRBD1 covers 8 bases. The CDR3 contains 15 residues. With 4 bases clipped from V and 0 bases from J, the junction kept 2 bases outside the gene matches. The germline V gene has CDR1 SNHLY and CDR2 FYNNEI. CDR3 sequence (DNA): TGTGCCAGCAGTGGGACAGGGAATAGCAATCAGCCCCAGCATTTT. Its protein is CASSGTGNSNQPQHF.

This clone appeared a single time. The chain links TRBV15 to TRBJ1-6; D is unclear. The V end lost 5 bases, the J end lost 9 bases, and 17 bases lay between the germline ends. The CDR3 is made up of 15 amino acids. Per germline, CDR1 LNHNV and CDR2 YYDKDF (reference sequence). CDR3 DNA sequence: TGTGCCACCAGCGTCCGCCGGATCGGTAGTTCACCCCTCCACTTT. It codes for CATSVRRIGSSPLHF.

This chain links TRBV5-1 with TRBJ2-4; no reliable D call. The germline gives CDR1 SGHRS, CDR2 YFSETQ. CDR3 length: 15 amino acids. The V and J ends lost 2 bases and 0 bases respectively, with 9 bases between them. The CDR3 loop is CASSLTGLAKNIQYF. For the CDR3, the DNA is TGCGCCAGCAGCTTAACGGGTCTAGCCAAAAACATTCAGTACTTC.

J is TRBJ2-2 and V is TRBV4-3; 8 bases fit TRBD2. Trimming cost V 0 bases and J 6 bases; bases outside gene matches: 6. Looked up from germline, CDR1 is LGHNA and CDR2 is YSLEER. There are 16 residues in the CDR3. The CDR3 reads CASSQDPRGGPGELFF. CDR3 DNA sequence: TGCGCCAGCAGCCAAGATCCCCGGGGGGGCCCCGGGGAGCTGTTTTTT.

This chain connects TRBV27 to TRBJ2-5; 7 nucleotides align to TRBD1. The CDR3 spans 16 residues. Germline V lookup: CDR1 MNHEY, CDR2 SMNVEV (reference sequence). The ends lost 5 bases at V and 0 bases at J; junction bases unmatched: 9. The DNA of the CDR3 is TGTGCCAGCAGTACATGGGACAGAGAGTACCAAGAGACCCAGTACTTC. Translation: CASSTWDREYQETQYF.

Worth noting for this clone: This sample includes further DNA sequences coding for the same CDR3. The chain uses TRBV30 and TRBJ1-1; D is undetermined. V lost 0 bases and J lost 5, with 10 bases in between. The length of the CDR3 is 13 residues. Germline V gives CDR1 GTSNPN, CDR2 SVGIG (reference sequence). CDR3 sequence: CAWSVYGGTEAFF. CDR3 coding DNA: TGTGCCTGGAGTGTATACGGAGGAACTGAAGCTTTCTTT.

Worth noting for this clone: Within the sample, other DNA sequences also encode this same CDR3. The chain links TRBV29-1 to TRBJ2-2, with no clear D. The CDR3 totals 11 residues. CDR1 and CDR2 from the germline V gene are SQVTM and ANQGSEA. V lost 3 bases to trimming and J lost 4 bases, with 3 bases between them. The CDR3 reads CSVEGTGELFF. The CDR3 coding sequence is TGCAGCGTTGAGGGCACCGGGGAGCTGTTTTTT.

The chain is built from TRBV20-1 and TRBJ1-1, with D possibly TRBD1 on 5 matching bases. The CDR3 sequence is 11 residues long. Germline lookup yields CDR1 DFQATT and CDR2 SNEGSKA (reference sequence). V lost 3 bases and J 11 bases, leaving 13 bases between the germline ends. CDR3 bases: TGCAGTGCTAGTGTGGGACCGCGGGCTTTCTTT. Translation gives CSASVGPRAFF.

In its sample, this clone was seen once. J is TRBJ2-3 and V is TRBV4-3; no clear D gene. Germline V gene data show CDR1 as LGHNA and CDR2 as YSLEER. The CDR3 is 15 amino acids. V was clipped by 4 bases and J by 0 bases, with 11 bases between them. The CDR3 loop reads CASSRSGPSTDTQYF. The CDR3 nucleotides are TGCGCCAGCAGCCGTAGTGGCCCCAGCACAGATACGCAGTATTTT.

The rearrangement joins TRBV27 to TRBJ1-1, with D unresolved. Trimming stripped 8 bases from V and 3 bases from J, with 16 bases between. CDR3 length equals 14 residues. From germline, CDR1 is MNHEY and CDR2 SMNVEV (reference sequence). This CDR3 is CASGSAPQDTEAFF. The CDR3 coding sequence is TGTGCCAGCGGATCGGCACCCCAGGACACTGAAGCTTTCTTT.

The chain employs TRBV29-1 and TRBJ2-7; 9 nucleotides align to TRBD1. The J segment lost 4 bases and the V segment lost 7 bases, leaving 5 bases of the junction unmatched. CDR1 and CDR2 from the germline V gene are SQVTM and ANQGSEA. CDR3 length: 12 residues. CDR3: CSAADRGYEQYF. The CDR3 nucleotides read TGCAGCGCTGCGGACAGGGGTTACGAGCAGTACTTC.

This clone was counted between two and nine times. This chain joins TRBV29-1 and TRBJ2-7; 7 bases are shared with TRBD1. Trimming took 7 bases from V and 6 from J; bases not matched to a gene: 6. CDR3 length: 11 amino acids. The germline V gene encodes CDR1 SQVTM and CDR2 ANQGSEA. The CDR3 reads CSGTTGFEQYF. CDR3 sequence (DNA): TGCAGCGGGACGACAGGGTTCGAGCAGTACTTC.